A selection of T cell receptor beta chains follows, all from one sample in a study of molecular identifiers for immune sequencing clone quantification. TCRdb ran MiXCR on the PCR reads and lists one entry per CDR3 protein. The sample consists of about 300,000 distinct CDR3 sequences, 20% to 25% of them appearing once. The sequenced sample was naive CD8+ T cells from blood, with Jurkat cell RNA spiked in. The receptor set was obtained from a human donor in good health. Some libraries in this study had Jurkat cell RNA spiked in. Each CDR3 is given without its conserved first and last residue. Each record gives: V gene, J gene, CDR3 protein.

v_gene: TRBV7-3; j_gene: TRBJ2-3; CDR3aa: ASSSTGLYTDTQY
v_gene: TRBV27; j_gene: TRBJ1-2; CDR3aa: ASSLTGSNYGYT
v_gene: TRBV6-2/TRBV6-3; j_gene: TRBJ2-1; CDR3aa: ASSYSRDSSYNEQF
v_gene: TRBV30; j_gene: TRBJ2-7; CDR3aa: AWSADRYEQY
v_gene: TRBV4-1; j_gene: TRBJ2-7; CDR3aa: ASSQQVGRDEQY
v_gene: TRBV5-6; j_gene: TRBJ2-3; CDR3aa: ASSLDRLNLADTQY
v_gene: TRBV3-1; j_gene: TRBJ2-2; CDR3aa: ASSQILPGQGRGTGELF
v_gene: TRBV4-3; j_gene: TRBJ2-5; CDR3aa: ASSQDRGYQETQY
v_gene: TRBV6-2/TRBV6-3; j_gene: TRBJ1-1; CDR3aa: ASRGNIMNTEAF
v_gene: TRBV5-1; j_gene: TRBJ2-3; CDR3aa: ASGMTSGGTTDTQY
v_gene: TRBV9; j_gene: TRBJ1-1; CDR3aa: ASSAPRTEAF
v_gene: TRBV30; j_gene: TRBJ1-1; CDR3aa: AWSADSTNTEAF
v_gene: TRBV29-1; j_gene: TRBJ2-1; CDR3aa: SVAGTSGEQF
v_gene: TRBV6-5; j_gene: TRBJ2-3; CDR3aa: ASRGLAGIQDTQY
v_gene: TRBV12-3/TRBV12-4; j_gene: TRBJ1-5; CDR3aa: ASSSGAASNQPQH
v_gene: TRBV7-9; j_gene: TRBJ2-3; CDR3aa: ASSTTTGTSGIVVLELSTDTQY
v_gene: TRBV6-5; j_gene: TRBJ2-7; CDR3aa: ASSKLAGGTYEQY
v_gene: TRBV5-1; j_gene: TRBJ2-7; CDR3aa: ASSFATASYEQY
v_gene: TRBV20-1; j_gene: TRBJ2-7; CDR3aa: SARTEGTSSYEQY
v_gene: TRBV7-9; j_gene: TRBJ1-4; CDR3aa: ASSRSKTTNEKLF
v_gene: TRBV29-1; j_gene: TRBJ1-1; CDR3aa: SVPSPTEAF
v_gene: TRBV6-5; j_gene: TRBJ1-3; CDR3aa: ASSSPLGTGLNTIY
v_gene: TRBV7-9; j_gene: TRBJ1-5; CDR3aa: ASSLTGEGNQPQH
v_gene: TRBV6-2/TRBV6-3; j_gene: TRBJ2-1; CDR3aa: ASSTTPTVVF
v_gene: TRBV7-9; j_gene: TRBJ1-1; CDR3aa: ASSSETAGPTEAF
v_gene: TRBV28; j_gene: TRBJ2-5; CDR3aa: ASSLEAGGPGETQY
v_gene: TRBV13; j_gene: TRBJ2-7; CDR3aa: ASSLGTSGGYYEQY
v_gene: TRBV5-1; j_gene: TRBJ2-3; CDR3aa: ASSLLGGDYTDTQY
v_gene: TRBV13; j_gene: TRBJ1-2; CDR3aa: ASSLGTQGGYGYT
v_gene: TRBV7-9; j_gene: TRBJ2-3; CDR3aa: ASSLVDLSTDTQY
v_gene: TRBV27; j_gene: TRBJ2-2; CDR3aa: ASSIGTSTGELF
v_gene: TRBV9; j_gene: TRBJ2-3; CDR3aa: ASRSGQGVTDTQY
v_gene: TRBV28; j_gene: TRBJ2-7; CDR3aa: ASSLFQTYEQY
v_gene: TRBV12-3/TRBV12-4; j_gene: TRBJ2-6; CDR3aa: ASSAPGAGANVLT
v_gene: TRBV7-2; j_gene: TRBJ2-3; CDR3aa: ASSTLRTDTQY
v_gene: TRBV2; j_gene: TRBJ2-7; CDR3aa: ASSDAVLSYEQY
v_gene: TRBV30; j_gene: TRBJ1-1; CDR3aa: AWSVETRTEAF
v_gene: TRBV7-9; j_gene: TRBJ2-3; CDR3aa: ASSPLAAQSTDTQY
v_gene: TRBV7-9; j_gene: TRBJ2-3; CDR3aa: ASSLKSTSTDTQY
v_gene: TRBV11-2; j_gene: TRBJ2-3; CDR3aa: ASSLTSGRSSSTDTQY
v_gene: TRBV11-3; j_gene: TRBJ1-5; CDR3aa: ASSLQGVNQPQH
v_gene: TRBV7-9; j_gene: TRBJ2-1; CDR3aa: ASSHLEPPGNEQF